This T cell receptor (beta chain) originates from a study of CXCR3-negative and CXCR3-positive naive CD8 T cells. Germline V CDR1 and CDR2: SGHRS, YFSETQ. This CDR3 region has 13 residues. The study, taken as a whole, reports: Greater hydrophobicity was found in TRB CDR3s of CXCR3-positive naive cells than of CXCR3-negative naive cells.

Of note for this clonotype: Its antigen is currently unknown.

A CD45RO-CCR7+CD27+CD95- profile was what naive CD8+ T cells displayed. The TRB libraries of cDNA were built by UMI-labeled 5' RACE. One entry per CDR3 protein, without DNA, is what TCRdb gives after re-calling the 5' RACE reads. The sample's table shows 100,000 to 150,000 distinct CDR3 sequences. Sequenced sample: naive CXCR3- CD8+ T cells from blood. Regarding subset: CD45RO-CCR7+CD27+CD95- naive CD8+ T cells lacking CXCR3 (TNR3-). The chain recombines TRBV5-1 with TRBJ2-7; TCRdb selects TRBD2, and the lack of DNA leaves this call unchecked. The sequence was collected from a human donor in good health. Some clones in this sample may be carry-over from other donors' samples. CDR3 amino acids: CASSLESPYEQYF.